This entry lists 2 T cell receptor beta chains sequenced from one sample in a study of blood T cell repertoires in COVID-19. Some clones are missing from TCRdb's copy, which holds only in-frame ones; the method was immunoSEQ multiplex PCR. Here the sample spans 120,000 or so clones, approximately 87% being singletons. Sequencing used peripheral blood. Every receptor here comes from a woman aged 50 to 60 with acute or convalescent COVID-19.

The rearrangement joins TRBV2 to TRBJ2-1; 9 nucleotides match TRBD2. In germline, CDR1 is SNHLY, CDR2 FYNNEI. The CDR3 runs 17 residues. V shed 2 bases and J 8 bases; nucleotides not matched to a gene: 13. The chain's CDR3 is CASSEMASGALRYEQFF. In nucleotides, the CDR3 is TGTGCCAGCAGTGAAATGGCTAGCGGGGCTCTCCGGTATGAGCAGTTCTTC.

The CDR3 nucleotides are TGTGCCAGCAGGGGGTCGGGTCAGGGCACTGAAGCTTTCTTT. Encoded protein: CASRGSGQGTEAFF. The chain has TRBV6-6 and TRBJ1-1, with D perhaps matching TRBD1 (5 bases). Looked up from germline, CDR1 is MNHNY and CDR2 is SVGAGI (reference sequence). The CDR3 loop spans 14 amino acids. Trimming took 6 bases from V and 4 from J, leaving 15 bases between them.